This T cell receptor (beta chain) was retrieved from a study of beta chain features in type 1 diabetes. Study observations and caveats: Insertions were fewer and deletions more numerous at VDJ junctions in type 1 diabetes patients.

The whole isolated RNA underwent reverse transcription, so sequencing captured expressed TCRB transcripts. Only in-frame clones appear in the TCRdb table, and some are missing; sequencing was by immunoSEQ multiplex PCR. Of hundreds of thousands of clones in the sample, roughly 17% were seen once. This clone was found a few times. Its target is unknown. The identical CDR3 is also encoded by other nucleotide sequences in the sample. CDR1 and CDR2 from the germline V gene are SGHTA and FQGNSA. The length of the CDR3 is 13 residues. V lost 2 bases to trimming and J lost 4 bases, with 6 bases between them. Sequenced sample: naive CD4+ T cells from blood. The J gene is TRBJ2-1, the V gene TRBV7-2, with D hard to call. The TCR comes from a woman aged 18-29 years in good health. CDR3 coding DNA: TGTGCCAGCAGCTTATCGAGTTACAATGAGCAGTTCTTC. Amino acids: CASSLSSYNEQFF.